This entry lists 30 T cell receptor beta chains sequenced from one sample in a study of patients and donors after allogeneic stem cell transplantation. One entry per CDR3 protein results from TCRdb running MiXCR on the RT-PCR reads. The table shows about 200,000 distinct CDR3 sequences, with less than 45% occurring only once. Sequencing was done on a sample of blood, either unsorted or a sorted T cell fraction (not recorded which). The source is a human donor who was either an allogeneic HSCT recipient or a stem cell or donor lymphocyte infusion donor (not recorded which). It is not recorded whose cells these are; they may come from a transplant donor.

This clonotype has just a few counts. The V and J genes are TRBV7-9 and TRBJ1-5; D is ambiguous. The V end lost 5 bases, the J end lost 5 bases, and 19 bases lay between the germline ends. The CDR3 is made up of 16 amino acids. CDR1 and CDR2 from the germline V gene are SEHNR and FQNEAQ (reference sequence). The CDR3 sequence: CASSQTPLGLDQPQHF. The CDR3 DNA follows: TGTGCCAGCAGCCAAACGCCCCTAGGTTTGGATCAGCCCCAGCATTTT.

As concerns this clonotype: The final CDR3 position lacks the conserved phenylalanine or tryptophan, pointing to a likely read error. This rearrangement joins TRBV29-1 to TRBJ1-5; D gene uncertain. Trimming took 6 bases from V and 4 from J, leaving 13 bases between them. Germline lookup yields CDR1 SQVTM and CDR2 ANQGSEA. This CDR3 spans 13 amino acids. Written as DNA, the CDR3 is TGCAGCGTGGAGCTAGGTGTGAATCAGCCCCAGCATCTT. Amino acids: CSVELGVNQPQHL.

This clonotype was counted only a few times. The genes are TRBV7-9 and TRBJ1-2, with 12 bases aligning to TRBD1. This CDR3 spans 17 amino acids. The J segment lost 3 bases and the V segment lost 3 bases, leaving 8 bases of the junction unmatched. CDR1 SEHNR and CDR2 FQNEAQ come from the germline V gene (reference sequence). CDR3 region: CASSFSPGQGADYGYTF. In DNA form, the CDR3 reads TGTGCCAGCAGCTTTTCCCCGGGACAGGGGGCCGACTATGGCTACACCTTC.

This clonotype turned up a few times. The chain couples TRBV10-3 to TRBJ1-1, with a weak D call TRBD1 (5 bases). The germline V gene encodes CDR1 ENHRY and CDR2 SYGVKD. The V end lost 9 bases, the J end lost 5 bases, and 16 bases lay between the germline ends. This CDR3 is built from 13 residues. This CDR3 reads CAIQTVEGTEAFF. The CDR3 nucleotides read TGTGCCATACAGACAGTAGAAGGGACTGAAGCTTTCTTT.

V is TRBV12-3 or TRBV12-4 and J is TRBJ2-5, with D maybe TRBD2 (5 bases). The CDR3 contains 14 residues. Trimming left V 1 base short and J 5 bases short, with 11 bases between. The DNA for the CDR3 is TGTGCCAGCAGTTTAGGAGGAGGTTCCGAGACCCAGTACTTC. Residues: CASSLGGGSETQYF.

The chain carries TRBV7-9 and TRBJ1-6; unclear D gene. Germline V gene lookup returns CDR1 SEHNR and CDR2 FQNEAQ (reference sequence). This CDR3 has 13 amino acids. Trimming shortened V by 1 base and J by 8 bases, and 6 bases separated the two germline ends. The CDR3: CASSLEGDSPLHF. Here the CDR3 DNA reads TGTGCCAGCAGCTTAGAGGGAGATTCACCCCTCCACTTT.

The V and J genes are TRBV12-3 or TRBV12-4 and TRBJ1-3; perhaps TRBD1 as D (5 bases). CDR3 size: 15 residues. V lost 5 bases, J lost 8 bases, and 19 bases lay in between. The CDR3 nucleotides read TGTGCCAGCAGTCCTCCAGGGAAACCGAGCGACACCATATATTTT. Its translation is CASSPPGKPSDTIYF.

The chain has TRBV27 and TRBJ1-1, with 8 positions matching TRBD1. The CDR3 runs 16 residues. V was pared by 0 bases and J by 1 base, with 4 bases of the junction left unmatched. The germline V gene encodes CDR1 MNHEY and CDR2 SMNVEV (reference sequence). As DNA, the CDR3 is TGTGCCAGCAGTTTATCCCCCAGGGGGCGGAACACTGAAGCTTTCTTT. Amino acids: CASSLSPRGRNTEAFF.

This clonotype has just a few counts. The V and J genes are TRBV4-2 and TRBJ1-6, with D maybe TRBD1 (5 bases). Germline CDR1 reads LGHNA; CDR2 reads YNFKEQ. The V end was cut by 1 base, the J end by 8 bases, with 21 bases between. CDR3 length equals 18 residues. CDR3 region: CASSQVLAGFQEDSPLHF. As DNA, the CDR3 is TGTGCCAGCAGCCAAGTTTTGGCAGGGTTCCAGGAAGATTCACCCCTCCACTTT.

J is TRBJ2-4 and V is TRBV4-2, with D tentatively TRBD2 (6 bases). The CDR3 covers 14 residues. With 0 bases removed from V and 5 bases from J, the gap between germline ends came to 8 bases. Looked up from germline, CDR1 is LGHNA and CDR2 is YNFKEQ. For the CDR3, the DNA is TGTGCCAGCAGCCAAGACGGGACTCAAAACATTCAGTACTTC. This encodes CASSQDGTQNIQYF.

The rearrangement joins TRBV5-5 to TRBJ2-7, with TRBD1 matching 8 bases. This CDR3 spans 15 amino acids. The germline gives CDR1 SGHKS, CDR2 YYEKEE (reference sequence). The trim removed 4 bases at V and 2 bases at J, leaving 8 bases unmatched. For the CDR3, the DNA is TGTGCCAGCAGCACCCGGGACAGGCGCCCCTACGAGCAGTACTTC. Translation gives CASSTRDRRPYEQYF.

This clonotype has only a few counts. The chain employs TRBV12-5 and TRBJ2-7; D is unclear. Trimming pared 0 bases from V and 4 bases from J, leaving 4 bases between. Germline CDR1 and CDR2: LGHNT and FRNRAP. This CDR3 has 12 amino acids. As DNA, the CDR3 is TGTGCTAGTGGTTTGGTACGGTACGAGCAGTACTTC. Amino acid sequence: CASGLVRYEQYF.

The chain uses TRBV7-3 and TRBJ1-1; D gene ambiguous. V lost 5 bases and J lost 4, with 11 bases in between. The CDR3 covers 13 residues. Germline values: CDR1 SGHTA, CDR2 FQGTGA. The CDR3 DNA sequence: TGTGCCAGCAGCCTTCGACCCTCCACTGAAGCTTTCTTT. It yields the protein CASSLRPSTEAFF.

This clonotype was seen a few times. The J gene is TRBJ1-4, the V gene TRBV6-6; 10 nucleotides agree with TRBD1. The germline V gene encodes CDR1 MNHNY and CDR2 SVGAGI (reference sequence). V dropped 6 bases and J dropped 8; count of bases not matched to a gene: 3. The CDR3 is 13 amino acids. CDR3: CASRTTGGEKLFF. DNA of the CDR3: TGTGCCAGCAGGACGACAGGGGGCGAAAAACTGTTTTTT.

The chain combines TRBV7-2 with TRBJ1-4, with 9 bases lining up with TRBD1. V was clipped by 2 bases and J by 8 bases; unmatched bases: 6. CDR1 SGHTA and CDR2 FQGNSA come from the germline V gene. This CDR3 contains 15 residues. The CDR3 coding sequence is TGTGCCAGCAGCTTATTCGAGACAGGGGGAGAAAAACTGTTTTTT. Its protein product is CASSLFETGGEKLFF.

CDR3 residues: CASTNLPIGQPQHF. The DNA of the CDR3 is TGTGCCAGCACGAACCTACCCATAGGTCAGCCCCAGCATTTT. The chain links TRBV27 to TRBJ1-5; D unresolved. Germline values: CDR1 MNHEY, CDR2 SMNVEV (reference sequence). V lost 7 bases and J lost 6, with 16 bases in between. The CDR3 length is 14 residues.

This clonotype was seen only a few times. The rearrangement joins TRBV12-3 or TRBV12-4 to TRBJ2-7; D is uncertain. V was cut by 6 bases and J by 4 bases, with 13 bases left in between. This CDR3 spans 13 amino acids. In DNA, the CDR3 is TGTGCCAGCAGCCAGGCTCTAGGTTACGAGCAGTACTTC. Translated, it gives CASSQALGYEQYF.

The chain is built from TRBV4-3 and TRBJ2-1; 9 bases map to TRBD2. The ends lost 0 bases at V and 9 bases at J; junction bases unmatched: 9. The CDR3 extends over 16 amino acids. CDR1 LGHNA and CDR2 YSLEER come from the germline V gene. The CDR3 nucleotides are TGCGCCAGCAGCCAAGAAGGGACTAGCTATGGTTCTGAGCAGTTCTTC. Its protein is CASSQEGTSYGSEQFF.

The gene calls are TRBV4-3 and TRBJ1-1; 7 bases map to TRBD1. The CDR3 length is 15 residues. CDR1 LGHNA and CDR2 YSLEER come from the germline V gene. Trimming cost V 1 base and J 6 bases; bases outside gene matches: 8. CDR3 in amino acids: CASSQGGDSWSEAFF. The CDR3 nucleotides read TGCGCCAGCAGCCAAGGAGGGGACAGTTGGTCTGAAGCTTTCTTT.

This chain connects TRBV4-3 to TRBJ2-7, with D possibly being TRBD1 or TRBD2 (5 bases each). Germline CDR1 reads LGHNA; CDR2 reads YSLEER. V lost 0 bases to trimming and J lost 3 bases, with 24 bases between them. The CDR3 sequence is 19 residues long. The CDR3 DNA sequence: TGCGCCAGCAGCCAAGAAATGGGGCAGTGGCCGGACTCATTCTACGAGCAGTACTTC. Translation gives CASSQEMGQWPDSFYEQYF.

This clonotype occurred a few times. The rearrangement links TRBV12-3 or TRBV12-4 to TRBJ1-2; D is perhaps TRBD1 (6 bases). This CDR3 has 15 amino acids. Trimming cost V 2 bases and J 5 bases, with 15 bases left between them. Here the CDR3 reads CASSLFWGQKYGYTF. The DNA of the CDR3 is TGTGCCAGCAGTTTATTCTGGGGGCAGAAATATGGCTACACCTTC.

The chain's CDR3 is CASSQSEGGSNQPQHF. CDR3 nucleotide sequence: TGTGCCAGTTCCCAAAGTGAAGGGGGTAGCAATCAGCCCCAGCATTTT. The rearrangement links TRBV12-3 or TRBV12-4 to TRBJ1-5, with D possibly TRBD1 on 6 matching bases. The CDR3 sequence is 16 residues long. Trimming took off 9 bases at V and 0 bases at J, with 18 bases between the two ends.

The rearrangement joins TRBV20-1 to TRBJ2-3; 11 bases line up with TRBD2. The germline V gene encodes CDR1 DFQATT and CDR2 SNEGSKA (reference sequence). Trimming removed 6 bases from V and 2 bases from J; junction bases left unmatched: 4. This CDR3 comprises 14 residues. The CDR3 protein is CSALAGGITDTQYF. CDR3 nucleotides: TGCAGTGCGTTAGCGGGAGGGATCACAGATACGCAGTATTTT.

The chain employs TRBV20-1 and TRBJ2-3; D call uncertain. CDR1 DFQATT and CDR2 SNEGSKA come from the germline V gene (reference sequence). The germline V and J ends were trimmed by 1 base and 3 bases, with 5 bases remaining between them. CDR3 length: 12 amino acids. CDR3 sequence reads: CSARGETDTQYF. The CDR3 DNA sequence: TGCAGTGCTAGAGGAGAAACAGATACGCAGTATTTT.

The chain combines TRBV3-1 with TRBJ1-1, with 7 positions matching TRBD1. CDR1 is LGHDT and CDR2 is YNNKEL in the germline V gene (reference sequence). The V gene end was trimmed by 4 bases and the J gene end by 6 bases; junction bases not matched to a gene: 8. The CDR3 is made up of 14 amino acids. CDR3 nucleotide sequence: TGTGCCAGCAGCCTCAGCGACAGGGTCTCTGAAGCTTTCTTT. Its translation is CASSLSDRVSEAFF.

The chain uses TRBV10-3 and TRBJ2-2; D remains ambiguous. V shed 6 bases and J shed 6 bases, with 8 bases lying between them. Looked up from germline, CDR1 is ENHRY and CDR2 is SYGVKD. The CDR3 extends over 12 amino acids. Here the CDR3 reads CAISPLAGELFF. The CDR3 region has the DNA TGTGCCATCAGCCCCCTCGCCGGGGAGCTGTTTTTT.

The genes are TRBV29-1 and TRBJ2-7; no firm D call. Germline V lookup: CDR1 SQVTM, CDR2 ANQGSEA. Trimming left V 2 bases short and J 0 bases short, with 8 bases between. The CDR3 is made up of 13 amino acids. The CDR3 spells CSVEKPTSYEQYF. DNA of the CDR3: TGCAGCGTTGAAAAGCCGACCTCCTACGAGCAGTACTTC.

The chain joins TRBV5-6 to TRBJ2-1; D possibly corresponds to TRBD1 (5 bases). Trimming cost V 0 bases and J 0 bases, with 10 bases left between them. The CDR3 sequence is 16 residues long. Germline V gene lookup returns CDR1 SGHDT and CDR2 YYEEEE. CDR3 coding DNA: TGTGCCAGCAGCTTGGACAGGATAATCTCCTACAATGAGCAGTTCTTC. Amino acid sequence: CASSLDRIISYNEQFF. The variable domain in full, completed from reference TRBV5-6 and TRBJ2-1, reads DAGVTQSPTHLIKTRGQQVTLRCSPKSGHDTVSWYQQALGQGPQFIFQYYEEEERQRGNFPDRFSGHQFPNYSSELNVNALLLGDSALYLCASSLDRIISYNEQFFGPGTRLTVL.

This clonotype was detected only once. This chain uses TRBV10-3 with TRBJ2-7, with 8 bases lining up with TRBD2. V dropped 5 bases and J dropped 0; count of bases not matched to a gene: 6. The CDR3 sequence is 15 residues long. CDR1 and CDR2 from the germline V gene are ENHRY and SYGVKD. CDR3 region: CAISYSGTSSYEQYF. DNA for the CDR3: TGTGCCATCAGTTATAGCGGGACGAGCTCCTACGAGCAGTACTTC.

The V call is TRBV5-6, the J call TRBJ1-3; D unresolved. The CDR3 loop spans 14 amino acids. Germline V lookup: CDR1 SGHDT, CDR2 YYEEEE. V was shortened by 4 bases and J by 2 bases, with 10 bases between the two germline ends. The CDR3 DNA sequence: TGTGCCAGCAGCCCGGGCCTCCCTGGAAACACCATATATTTT. Protein product: CASSPGLPGNTIYF.